The clone carrying this T cell receptor (beta chain) was observed a few times. Antigen specificity is unknown. The data stem from a study of CD8 T cells in Susac syndrome. Study-wide background: Active disease was present in about 6 of the sequenced Susac syndrome patients, whereas under 10 of them were in remission. Treatment at blood withdrawal was none, corticosteroids, or intravenous immunoglobulin alone in Susac syndrome patients. Study-wide findings and caveats: By the study's own acknowledgment, its TCR sequencing and HLA analysis included relatively few individuals. TEMRA cells and active patients showed peak Susac CD8+ clonal expansion.

Random hexamers primed reverse transcription of about 0.45 to 1 ug RNA. TCRdb re-called the immunoSEQ multiplex PCR reads through MiXCR, storing one row per CDR3 protein. In the table there are 84,000 or so distinct CDR3 sequences, about 96% of which are singletons. There are 15 residues in the CDR3. The germline V gene has CDR1 MNHEY and CDR2 SVGAGI. V was cut by 2 bases and J by 6 bases, with 14 bases left in between. Sequencing was carried out using CD8+ T cells from PBMCs. This clonotype was sampled from a human donor with Susac syndrome. The chain recombines TRBV6-5 with TRBJ2-1; D is perhaps TRBD1 or TRBD2 (5 bases each). The CDR3: CASSYTRGLLNEQFF. CDR3 coding DNA: TGTGCCAGCAGTTACACTAGGGGCCTACTCAATGAGCAGTTCTTC.